A single sample gave rise to the 5 T cell receptor beta chains below, sequenced in a study of blood T cell repertoires in COVID-19. Data came from immunoSEQ multiplex PCR; TCRdb stores just in-frame clones and leaves some out. The sample consists of about 240,000 clones, about 93% of them appearing once. Sequenced sample: peripheral blood. The receptors derive from a man aged 25 to 45 with COVID-19, enrolled during active disease.

The table lists this clone with a count of one. The rearrangement joins TRBV5-1 to TRBJ1-1; D might be TRBD1 (6 bases). CDR1 and CDR2 (germline): SGHRS, YFSETQ. V was trimmed by 5 bases and J by 1 base, leaving 18 bases between them. This CDR3 region has 16 residues. CDR3 DNA sequence: TGCGCCAGCAGGCCCCGACCAGGGGCTGGGAACACTGAAGCTTTCTTT. Protein: CASRPRPGAGNTEAFF.

This sequence joins TRBV3-1 (or the pseudogene TRBV3-2) and TRBJ2-3; 11 nucleotides align to TRBD2. Germline assignment: CDR1 LGHDT and CDR2 YNNKEL (reference sequence). The CDR3 contains 17 residues. The V gene end was trimmed by 0 bases and the J gene end by 7 bases; junction bases not matched to a gene: 9. The chain's CDR3 is CASSQDRLAGGGNTQYF. DNA for the CDR3: TGTGCCAGCAGCCAAGATAGGCTAGCGGGGGGAGGCAATACGCAGTATTTT.

The rearrangement links TRBV7-6 to TRBJ1-2, with TRBD1 identical over 7 bases. V dropped 2 bases and J dropped 8; count of bases not matched to a gene: 5. CDR1 SGHVS and CDR2 FNYEAQ come from the germline V gene. The CDR3 extends over 13 amino acids. The CDR3 region is CASSLTTGEGYTF. CDR3 nucleotide sequence: TGTGCCAGCAGCTTAACAACAGGGGAGGGCTACACCTTC.

This chain joins TRBV10-3 and TRBJ2-7; a weak D match, TRBD1 (6 bases). This CDR3 comprises 12 residues. Trimming stripped 2 bases from V and 6 bases from J, with 8 bases between. Germline-derived CDR1 and CDR2 are ENHRY and SYGVKD. In DNA form, the CDR3 reads TGTGCCATCAGTGAGCCAGGGGTCGAGCAGTACTTC. Its protein product is CAISEPGVEQYF.

This chain links TRBV18 with TRBJ1-5, with 8 bases aligning to TRBD1. The CDR3 consists of 15 residues. J lost 4 bases, V lost 3 bases, and 5 bases had no gene match. CDR1 and CDR2 from the germline V gene are KGHSH and LQKENI. CDR3 in amino acids: CASSPLQGENQPQHF. CDR3 sequence (DNA): TGTGCCAGCTCACCTTTACAGGGGGAAAATCAGCCCCAGCATTTT.